This T cell receptor (beta chain) was sequenced in a study of cytomegalovirus exposure and HLA in healthy donors. Study-wide background: An earlier analysis identified 120 million or so unique TCR beta sequences in about 190 million T cells.

Germline V gene data show CDR1 as SGHTA and CDR2 as FQGNSA. V was trimmed by 5 bases and J by 6 bases, leaving 21 bases between them. The CDR3 is 16 amino acids. 13 Jbeta primers and 60 Vbeta primers were used for the PCR. Profiling relied on immunoSEQ multiplex PCR, and the TCRdb table lists in-frame clones only, not all of them. The table has roughly 120,000 clones, 70% to 80% seen once. This clonotype was sampled from a man between 18 and 29 years old in good health and CMV-seronegative. The material sequenced was PBMCs. J is TRBJ2-3 and V is TRBV7-2, with D possibly matching TRBD1 (6 bases). The CDR3 nucleotides read TGTGCCAGCAGCCTCCAGGGGCCTAGGCCTTTGGATACGCAGTATTTT. Translation: CASSLQGPRPLDTQYF.